This is a list of T cell receptor beta chains from one sample in a study of T-cell memory formation after mild COVID-19. TCRdb reprocessed the 5' RACE reads with MiXCR, giving one entry per CDR3 protein. This sample has about 440,000 distinct CDR3 sequences, with about 20% found just once. The sample comprised PBMCs or a T cell subset sorted from them (not recorded which). The receptors here all came from an adult woman who had mild COVID-19 (a few samples of this study predate the infection). Cell type and time point are not known. CDR3s include the opening cysteine and the closing phenylalanine or tryptophan. D genes are given only for firm matches. Clone size is given for some rows only: seen once, a few or many times, or a class if the clone is expanded.

TGTGCCAGCAGCCAACCGGGGGAAGTTCAGCCCCAGCATTTT,CASSQPGEVQPQHF,TRBV3-1,.,.,TRBJ1-5
TGTGCCAGCAGCTTGGCAGGTGTTCTAGCCAAAAACATTCAGTACTTC,CASSLAGVLAKNIQYF,TRBV11-3,.,.,TRBJ2-4
TGTGCCAGCAGCTTGGGAGTTGCTCAGCCCCAGCATTTT,CASSLGVAQPQHF,TRBV11-2,few,.,TRBJ1-5
TGTGCCAGCAGCGGTGGACAGGGGAAGGTCGGGGAGCTGTTTTTT,CASSGGQGKVGELFF,TRBV7-6,few,TRBD1,TRBJ2-2
TGTGCCAGCAGCTTAGTTGTGCCGGCTTATGGCTACACCTTC,CASSLVVPAYGYTF,TRBV7-9,few,.,TRBJ1-2
TGTGCCAGTAGTAAGGGCAGCCATCTAACCCAGCAGTACTTC,CASSKGSHLTQQYF,TRBV19,few,.,TRBJ2-7
TGTGCCAGCAGCTTGGCTTGGTCCGGGACAAGACCCTACGAGCAGTACTTC,CASSLAWSGTRPYEQYF,TRBV7-8,few,.,TRBJ2-7
TGTGCCAGCTCACCACCTAATACGAGGACAGCCAAATACGAGCAGTACTTC,CASSPPNTRTAKYEQYF,TRBV18,.,.,TRBJ2-7
TGTGCCAGCAGCTCTGGGACGGGTAATGAAAAACTGTTTTTT,CASSSGTGNEKLFF,TRBV5-4,many,.,TRBJ1-4
TGTGCCAGCAGCTACGAACCGGGACAGGGGGCCGGGGAGCTGTTTTTT,CASSYEPGQGAGELFF,TRBV6-2/TRBV6-3,.,TRBD1,TRBJ2-2
TGTGCCAGCAGCTTTAAGACAGGGTCTGGGGCCCAGTACTTC,CASSFKTGSGAQYF,TRBV7-6,.,TRBD1,TRBJ2-5
TGTGCCAGCATCAAGACAGCGAACACTGAAGCTTTCTTT,CASIKTANTEAFF,TRBV12-3/TRBV12-4,few,.,TRBJ1-1
TGTGCCACCCAGGGGGCTTATTGGGAGCAGTACTTC,CATQGAYWEQYF,TRBV19,.,TRBD1,TRBJ2-7
TGCAGTGCTAGTCCAGGAGGGAGAATCGACACTGAAGCTTTCTTT,CSASPGGRIDTEAFF,TRBV20-1,.,.,TRBJ1-1
TGCGCCAGCAGCTTGGCGTGGCAGAACACAGATACGCAGTATTTT,CASSLAWQNTDTQYF,TRBV5-1,.,.,TRBJ2-3
TGTGCCAGCAGCTTGATATCGAACACTGAAGCTTTCTTT,CASSLISNTEAFF,TRBV5-5,many,.,TRBJ1-1
TGTGCCAGCAGTTACCATTTACAGAATCAGAACACTGAAGCTTTCTTT,CASSYHLQNQNTEAFF,TRBV6-2/TRBV6-3,few,.,TRBJ1-1
TGTGCCAGCTCACCTGCGGACAGGGGTTGGACTAATGAAAAACTGTTTTTT,CASSPADRGWTNEKLFF,TRBV18,.,TRBD1,TRBJ1-4
TGTGCCACCAGTGCAGGACAGGGGGCCACCAATGAGCAGTTCTTC,CATSAGQGATNEQFF,TRBV24-1,many,TRBD1,TRBJ2-1
TGTGCCAGCAGCTTAGAGGGCTTAGAGACAGTTGGGTCCTACGAGCAGTACTTC,CASSLEGLETVGSYEQYF,TRBV7-2,many,.,TRBJ2-7
TGCGCCAGCACCTCAGAACAGGGAGCCAACACTGAAGCTTTCTTT,CASTSEQGANTEAFF,TRBV4-3,.,.,TRBJ1-1
TGTGCCAGCAGCTTAGATTCTAATCTGGATGAGCAGTTCTTC,CASSLDSNLDEQFF,TRBV7-2,few,.,TRBJ2-1
TGTGCCACCAGTGATGGTAGTCGGGGAAATTACGAGCAGTACTTC,CATSDGSRGNYEQYF,TRBV24-1,.,.,TRBJ2-7
TGTGCCAGCAGCTTTACAGGACAACTCTCTGGAAACACCATATATTTT,CASSFTGQLSGNTIYF,TRBV3-1,.,.,TRBJ1-3
TGCGCCAGCAGCTGGAGGGACTCCCGCACCGGGGAGCTGTTTTTT,CASSWRDSRTGELFF,TRBV5-1,.,.,TRBJ2-2
TGTGCCAGCACCCGACGCCCGGGGTCCCGCTCCTACAATGAGCAGTTCTTC,CASTRRPGSRSYNEQFF,TRBV7-2,.,.,TRBJ2-1
TGTGCCAGCAGTATACAGGGTTTTCAGCCCCAGCATTTT,CASSIQGFQPQHF,TRBV12-3/TRBV12-4,few,.,TRBJ1-5
TGTGCCAGCAGCATACATACGGACACAGATACGCAGTATTTT,CASSIHTDTDTQYF,TRBV7-2,.,.,TRBJ2-3
TGTGCCAGCAGTTTGGGTGGACGCCAGAATGAAAAACTGTTTTTT,CASSLGGRQNEKLFF,TRBV12-3/TRBV12-4,few,.,TRBJ1-4
TGCAGCGTTGACGGACCAAAGGGTGATTGGGGGGCTAACTATGGCTACACCTTC,CSVDGPKGDWGANYGYTF,TRBV29-1,.,.,TRBJ1-2
TGTGCCAGCAGCCCCGGGACTAGATCGGATACGCAGTATTTT,CASSPGTRSDTQYF,TRBV7-9,.,TRBD2,TRBJ2-3
TGTGCCAGCAGCTTAGCACAGGGGAGAGGAGAGACCCAGTACTTC,CASSLAQGRGETQYF,TRBV11-2,few,TRBD1,TRBJ2-5
TGCGCCAGCAGCCAAGAACTCCCCTACGAGCAGTACTTC,CASSQELPYEQYF,TRBV4-1,.,.,TRBJ2-7
TGTGCCAGCATTAGCGGTCACCAAGAGACCCAGTACTTC,CASISGHQETQYF,TRBV28,few,.,TRBJ2-5
TGTGCCAGCAGTCAAAGGATCGGGGAGCTGTTTTTT,CASSQRIGELFF,TRBV6-5,few,.,TRBJ2-2
TGCGCCAGCAGCCAAGATTCCATTTCAGGCCAGCCCCAGCATTTT,CASSQDSISGQPQHF,TRBV4-1,.,.,TRBJ1-5
TGTGCCAGCAGTTTAGGGCGTCCCCGCACAGATACGCAGTATTTT,CASSLGRPRTDTQYF,TRBV27,few,.,TRBJ2-3
TGCGCCAGCAGCCAAGAGACGGCGGGACCCTATGGCTACACCTTC,CASSQETAGPYGYTF,TRBV4-1,few,.,TRBJ1-2
TGTGCCAGCAGCTTTACTCGCCCCGGATGGAAGCCTGGGGAGACCCAGTACTTC,CASSFTRPGWKPGETQYF,TRBV11-2,.,.,TRBJ2-5
TGTGCCAGCAGCCAAGTGATAGGGGTACATGAGCAGTTCTTC,CASSQVIGVHEQFF,TRBV4-2,few,.,TRBJ2-1